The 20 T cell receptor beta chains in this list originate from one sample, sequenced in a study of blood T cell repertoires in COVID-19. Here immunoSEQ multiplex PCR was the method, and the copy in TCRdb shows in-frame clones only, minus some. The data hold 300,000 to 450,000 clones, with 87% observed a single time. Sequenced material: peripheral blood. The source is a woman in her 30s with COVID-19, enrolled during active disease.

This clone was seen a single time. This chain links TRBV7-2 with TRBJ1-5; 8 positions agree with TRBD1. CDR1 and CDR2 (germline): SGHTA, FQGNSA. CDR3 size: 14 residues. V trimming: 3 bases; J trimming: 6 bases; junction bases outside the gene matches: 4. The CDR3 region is CASSFPGGGQPQHF. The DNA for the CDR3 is TGTGCCAGCAGCTTTCCAGGGGGCGGTCAGCCCCAGCATTTT. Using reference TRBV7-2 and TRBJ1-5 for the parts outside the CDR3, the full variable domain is GAGVSQSPSNKVTEKGKDVELRCDPISGHTALYWYRQSLGQGLEFLIYFQGNSAPDKSGLPSDRFSAERTGGSVSTLTIQRTQQEDSAVYLCASSFPGGGQPQHFGDGTRLSIL.

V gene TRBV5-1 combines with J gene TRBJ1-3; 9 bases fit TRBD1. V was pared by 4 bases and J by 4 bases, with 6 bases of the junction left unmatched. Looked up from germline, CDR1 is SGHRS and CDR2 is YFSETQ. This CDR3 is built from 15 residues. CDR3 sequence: CASSTGQGRGNTIYF. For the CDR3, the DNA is TGCGCCAGCAGCACGGGACAGGGACGCGGAAACACCATATATTTT.

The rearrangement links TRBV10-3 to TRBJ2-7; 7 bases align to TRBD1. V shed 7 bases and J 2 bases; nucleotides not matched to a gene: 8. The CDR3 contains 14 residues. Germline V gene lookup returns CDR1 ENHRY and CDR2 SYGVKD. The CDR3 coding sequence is TGTGCCATCAACCAGGCAGGGGGTGCCTACGAGCAGTACTTC. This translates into CAINQAGGAYEQYF.

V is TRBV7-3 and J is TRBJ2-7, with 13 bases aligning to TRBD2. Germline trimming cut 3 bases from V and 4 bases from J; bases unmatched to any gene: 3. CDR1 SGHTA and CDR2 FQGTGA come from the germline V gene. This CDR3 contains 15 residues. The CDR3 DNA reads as TGTGCCAGCAGCTTCGGGACTAGCGGGATTTACGAGCAGTACTTC. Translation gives CASSFGTSGIYEQYF.

The DNA for the CDR3 is TGTGCCAGCAGCGGTCCGGCAGGGATCGGAGAGACCCAGTACTTC. The encoded protein is CASSGPAGIGETQYF. The chain employs TRBV9 and TRBJ2-5, with a tentative D call TRBD1 (5 bases). Deletions cut 3 bases from V and 4 bases from J, with 16 bases between. The CDR3 contains 15 residues. Germline V gives CDR1 SGDLS, CDR2 YYNGEE. The full variable domain, in which reference TRBV9 and TRBJ2-5 provide the parts outside the CDR3, is DSGVTQTPKHLITATGQRVTLRCSPRSGDLSVYWYQQSLDQGLQFLIQYYNGEERAKGNILERFSAQQFPDLHSELNLSSLELGDSALYFCASSGPAGIGETQYFGPGTRLLVL.

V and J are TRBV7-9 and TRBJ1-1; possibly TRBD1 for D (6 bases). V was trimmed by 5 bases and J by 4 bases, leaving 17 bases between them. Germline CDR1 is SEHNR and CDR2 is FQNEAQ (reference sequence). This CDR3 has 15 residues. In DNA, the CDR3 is TGTGCCAGCAGCGCCCGACAGGTTTGGGCCACTGAAGCTTTCTTT. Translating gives CASSARQVWATEAFF.

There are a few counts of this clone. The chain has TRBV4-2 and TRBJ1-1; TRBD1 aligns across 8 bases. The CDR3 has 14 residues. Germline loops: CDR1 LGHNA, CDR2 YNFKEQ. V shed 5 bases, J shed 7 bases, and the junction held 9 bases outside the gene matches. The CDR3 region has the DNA TGTGCCAGCAGCACCCGACAGGGGTCGGTTGAAGCTTTCTTT. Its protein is CASSTRQGSVEAFF.

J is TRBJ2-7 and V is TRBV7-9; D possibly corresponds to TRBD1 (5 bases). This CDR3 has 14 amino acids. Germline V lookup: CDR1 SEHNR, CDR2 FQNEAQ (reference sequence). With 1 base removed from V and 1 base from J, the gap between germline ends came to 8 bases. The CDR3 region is CASSLEQGSYEQYF. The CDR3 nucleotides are TGTGCCAGCAGCTTAGAGCAGGGATCCTACGAGCAGTACTTC.

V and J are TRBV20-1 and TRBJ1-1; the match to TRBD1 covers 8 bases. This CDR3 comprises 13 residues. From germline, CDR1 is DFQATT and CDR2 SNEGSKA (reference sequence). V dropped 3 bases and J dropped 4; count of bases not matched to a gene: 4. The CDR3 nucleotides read TGCAGTGCTAGTAAGGACAGGGTCACTGAAGCTTTCTTT. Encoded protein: CSASKDRVTEAFF.

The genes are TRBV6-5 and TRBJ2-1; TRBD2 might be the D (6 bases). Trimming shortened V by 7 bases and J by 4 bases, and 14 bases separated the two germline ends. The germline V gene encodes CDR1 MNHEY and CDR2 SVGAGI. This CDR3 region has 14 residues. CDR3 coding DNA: TGTGCCAGCAAAGCGAGCGGGTCGTACAATGAGCAGTTCTTC. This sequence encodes CASKASGSYNEQFF.

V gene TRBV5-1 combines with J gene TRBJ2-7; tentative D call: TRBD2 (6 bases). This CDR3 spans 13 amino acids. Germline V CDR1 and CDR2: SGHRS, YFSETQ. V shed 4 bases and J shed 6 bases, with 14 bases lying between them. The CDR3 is CASSPVTSSEQYF. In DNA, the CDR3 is TGCGCCAGCAGCCCCGTGACTAGTTCCGAGCAGTACTTC.

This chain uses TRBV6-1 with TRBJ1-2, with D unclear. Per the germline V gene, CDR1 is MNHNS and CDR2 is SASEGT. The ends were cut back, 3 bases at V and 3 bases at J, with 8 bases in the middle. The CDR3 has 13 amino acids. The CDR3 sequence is CASSEEAHYGYTF. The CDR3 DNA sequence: TGTGCCAGCAGTGAGGAGGCCCACTATGGCTACACCTTC.

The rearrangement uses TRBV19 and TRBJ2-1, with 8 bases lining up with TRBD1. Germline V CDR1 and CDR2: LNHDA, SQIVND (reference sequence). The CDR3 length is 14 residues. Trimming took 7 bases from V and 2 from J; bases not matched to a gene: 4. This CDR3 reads CASNPGQAYNEQFF. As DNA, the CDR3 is TGTGCCAGTAACCCGGGACAGGCCTACAATGAGCAGTTCTTC.

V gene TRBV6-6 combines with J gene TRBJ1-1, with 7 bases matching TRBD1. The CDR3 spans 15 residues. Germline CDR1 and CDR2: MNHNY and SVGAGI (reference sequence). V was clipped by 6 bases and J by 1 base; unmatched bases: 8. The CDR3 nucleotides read TGTGCCAGCAGGCAAGCCGGGACAGCGAACACTGAAGCTTTCTTT. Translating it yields CASRQAGTANTEAFF.

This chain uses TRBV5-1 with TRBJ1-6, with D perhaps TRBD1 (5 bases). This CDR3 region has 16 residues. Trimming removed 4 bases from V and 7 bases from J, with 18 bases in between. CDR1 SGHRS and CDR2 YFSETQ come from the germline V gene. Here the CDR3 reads CASSRAATEPNSPLHF. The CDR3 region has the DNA TGCGCCAGCAGCCGAGCTGCGACAGAGCCGAATTCACCCCTCCACTTT.

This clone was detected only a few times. DNA for the CDR3: TGTGCCAGCTCCCCGACAGGGCAGGCTCAGCCCCAGCATTTT. It encodes CASSPTGQAQPQHF. The chain combines TRBV18 with TRBJ1-5; 7 bases agree with TRBD1. The CDR3 totals 14 residues. Germline trimming cut 6 bases from V and 6 bases from J; bases unmatched to any gene: 8. The germline CDR1 and CDR2 sequences are KGHSH and LQKENI.

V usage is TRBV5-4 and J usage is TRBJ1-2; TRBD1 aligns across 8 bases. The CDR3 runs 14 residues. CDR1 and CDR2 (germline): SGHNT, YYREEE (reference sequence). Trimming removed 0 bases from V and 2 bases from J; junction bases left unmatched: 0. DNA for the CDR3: TGTGCCAGCAGCTTGGGGGACAGGAACTATGGCTACACCTTC. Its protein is CASSLGDRNYGYTF.

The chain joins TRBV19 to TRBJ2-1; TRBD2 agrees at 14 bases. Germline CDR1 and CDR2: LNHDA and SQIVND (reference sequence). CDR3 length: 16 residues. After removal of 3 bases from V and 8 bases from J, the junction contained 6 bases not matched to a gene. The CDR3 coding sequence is TGTGCCAGTAGTATGGGGGGGACTAGCGGGAGTGATGAGCAGTTCTTC. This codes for CASSMGGTSGSDEQFF.

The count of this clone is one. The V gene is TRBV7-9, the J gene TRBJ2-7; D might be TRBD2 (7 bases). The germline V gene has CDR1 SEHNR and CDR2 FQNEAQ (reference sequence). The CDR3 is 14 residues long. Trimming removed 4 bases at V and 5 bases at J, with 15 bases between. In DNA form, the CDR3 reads TGTGCCAGCAGCTGGGGAGGGGGTTTCCACGAGCAGTACTTC. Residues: CASSWGGGFHEQYF. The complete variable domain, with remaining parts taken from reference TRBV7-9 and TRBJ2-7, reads DTGVSQNPRHKITKRGQNVTFRCDPISEHNRLYWYRQTLGQGPEFLTYFQNEAQLEKSRLLSDRFSAERPKGSFSTLEIQRTEQGDSAMYLCASSWGGGFHEQYFGPGTRLTVT.

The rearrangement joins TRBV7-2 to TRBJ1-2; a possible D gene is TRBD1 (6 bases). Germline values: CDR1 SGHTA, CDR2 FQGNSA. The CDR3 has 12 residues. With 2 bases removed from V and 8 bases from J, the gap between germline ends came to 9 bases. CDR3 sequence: CASSLIGGGYTF. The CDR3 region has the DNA TGTGCCAGCAGCTTAATAGGGGGAGGCTACACCTTC.